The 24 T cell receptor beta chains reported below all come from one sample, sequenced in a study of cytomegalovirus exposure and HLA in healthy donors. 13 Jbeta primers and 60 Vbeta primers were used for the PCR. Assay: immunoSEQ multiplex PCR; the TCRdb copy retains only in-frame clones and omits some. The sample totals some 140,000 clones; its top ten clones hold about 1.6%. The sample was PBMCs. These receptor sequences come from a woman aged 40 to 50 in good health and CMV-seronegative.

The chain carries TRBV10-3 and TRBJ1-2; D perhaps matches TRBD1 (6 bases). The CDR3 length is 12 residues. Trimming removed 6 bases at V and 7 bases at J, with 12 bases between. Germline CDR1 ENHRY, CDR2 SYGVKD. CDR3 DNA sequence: TGTGCCATCAGGGACAGCAGTAGTGGCTACACCTTC. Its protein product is CAIRDSSSGYTF.

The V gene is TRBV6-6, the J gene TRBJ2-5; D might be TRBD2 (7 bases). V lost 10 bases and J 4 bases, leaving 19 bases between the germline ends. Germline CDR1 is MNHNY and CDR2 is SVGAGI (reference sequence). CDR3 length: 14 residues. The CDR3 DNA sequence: TGTGCCACTAACCCGACTAGCAGGGGAGAGACCCAGTACTTC. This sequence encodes CATNPTSRGETQYF.

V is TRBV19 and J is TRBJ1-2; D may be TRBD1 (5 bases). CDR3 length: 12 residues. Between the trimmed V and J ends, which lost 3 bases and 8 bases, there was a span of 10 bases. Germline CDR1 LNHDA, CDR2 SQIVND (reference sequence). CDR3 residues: CASSIFGAGYTF. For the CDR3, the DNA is TGTGCCAGTAGTATCTTTGGGGCCGGCTACACCTTC.

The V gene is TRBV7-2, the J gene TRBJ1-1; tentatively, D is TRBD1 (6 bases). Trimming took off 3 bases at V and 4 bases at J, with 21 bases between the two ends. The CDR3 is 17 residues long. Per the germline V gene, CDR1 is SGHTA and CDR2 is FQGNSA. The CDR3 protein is CASSFQGIGVSRTEAFF. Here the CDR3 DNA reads TGTGCCAGCAGCTTCCAGGGGATAGGGGTTTCTCGCACTGAAGCTTTCTTT.

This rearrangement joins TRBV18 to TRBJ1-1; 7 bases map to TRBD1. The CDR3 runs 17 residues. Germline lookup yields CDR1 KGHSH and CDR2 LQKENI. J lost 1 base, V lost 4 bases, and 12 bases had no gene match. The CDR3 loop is CASSLLAGGLGNTEAFF. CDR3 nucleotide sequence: TGTGCCAGCTCACTTTTGGCAGGGGGACTGGGGAACACTGAAGCTTTCTTT.

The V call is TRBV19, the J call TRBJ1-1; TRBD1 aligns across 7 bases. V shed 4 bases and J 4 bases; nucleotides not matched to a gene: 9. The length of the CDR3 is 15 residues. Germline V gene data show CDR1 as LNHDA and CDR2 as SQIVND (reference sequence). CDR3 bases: TGTGCCAGTAGTACGATAGGGGGCCGGGGCACTGAAGCTTTCTTT. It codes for CASSTIGGRGTEAFF.

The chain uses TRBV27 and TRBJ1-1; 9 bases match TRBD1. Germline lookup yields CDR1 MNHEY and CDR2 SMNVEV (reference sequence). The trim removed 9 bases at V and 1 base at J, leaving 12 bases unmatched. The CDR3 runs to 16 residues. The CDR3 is CASRFTGTGSNTEAFF. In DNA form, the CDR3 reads TGTGCCAGTAGATTTACCGGGACAGGGTCGAACACTGAAGCTTTCTTT.

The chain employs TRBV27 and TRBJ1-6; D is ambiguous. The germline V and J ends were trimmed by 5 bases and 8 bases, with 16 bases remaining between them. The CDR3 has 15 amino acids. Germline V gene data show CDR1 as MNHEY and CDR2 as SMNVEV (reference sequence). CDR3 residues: CASSATVSRDSPLHF. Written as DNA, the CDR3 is TGTGCCAGCAGTGCCACTGTATCGCGAGATTCACCCCTCCACTTT.

The CDR3 sequence is CASSPASGEPYEQYF. In nucleotides, the CDR3 is TGTGCCAGCTCCCCGGCCAGCGGGGAGCCCTACGAGCAGTACTTC. The chain combines TRBV18 with TRBJ2-7; 7 nucleotides match TRBD2. Germline CDR1 is KGHSH and CDR2 is LQKENI. The J segment lost 2 bases and the V segment lost 6 bases, leaving 10 bases of the junction unmatched. The CDR3 totals 15 residues.

The CDR3 sequence: CASSPRPMNTEAFF. Written as DNA, the CDR3 is TGTGCCAGCAGCCCCCGCCCTATGAACACTGAAGCTTTCTTT. This chain uses TRBV27 with TRBJ1-1; D is unresolved. V dropped 6 bases and J dropped 0 bases, with 11 bases sitting between them. The CDR3 contains 14 residues. The germline V gene has CDR1 MNHEY and CDR2 SMNVEV (reference sequence).

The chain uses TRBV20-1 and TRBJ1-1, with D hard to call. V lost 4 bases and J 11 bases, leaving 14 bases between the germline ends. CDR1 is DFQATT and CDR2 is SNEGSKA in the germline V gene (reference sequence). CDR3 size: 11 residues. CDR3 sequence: CSANFRVVAFF. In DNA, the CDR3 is TGCAGTGCTAACTTCCGGGTGGTTGCTTTCTTT.

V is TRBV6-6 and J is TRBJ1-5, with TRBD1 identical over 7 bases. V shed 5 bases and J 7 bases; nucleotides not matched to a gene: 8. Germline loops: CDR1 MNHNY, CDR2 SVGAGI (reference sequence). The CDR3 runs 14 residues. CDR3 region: CASSQPTGIQPQHF. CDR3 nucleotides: TGTGCCAGCAGTCAACCGACAGGGATCCAGCCCCAGCATTTT.

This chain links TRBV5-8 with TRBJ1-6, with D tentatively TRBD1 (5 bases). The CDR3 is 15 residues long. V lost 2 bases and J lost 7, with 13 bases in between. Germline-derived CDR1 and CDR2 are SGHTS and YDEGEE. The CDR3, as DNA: TGTGCCAGCAGCTTTGGTGGGGGGGTGAATTCACCCCTCCACTTT. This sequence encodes CASSFGGGVNSPLHF.

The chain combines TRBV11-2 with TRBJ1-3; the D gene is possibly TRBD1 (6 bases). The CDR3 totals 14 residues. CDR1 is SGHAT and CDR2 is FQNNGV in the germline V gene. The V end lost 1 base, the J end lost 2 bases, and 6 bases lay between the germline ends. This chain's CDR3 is CASSLAGAGNTIYF. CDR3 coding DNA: TGTGCCAGCAGCTTAGCAGGGGCTGGAAACACCATATATTTT.

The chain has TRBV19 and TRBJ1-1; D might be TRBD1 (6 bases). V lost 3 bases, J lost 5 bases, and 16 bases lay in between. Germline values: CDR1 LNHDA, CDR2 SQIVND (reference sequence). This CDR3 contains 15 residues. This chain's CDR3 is CASSIGGAGLTEAFF. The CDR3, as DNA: TGTGCCAGTAGTATTGGGGGGGCAGGGCTGACTGAAGCTTTCTTT.

The DNA of the CDR3 is TGTGCCAGCAGTTTAGGCGGGGGAATCTATGGCTACACCTTC. Residues: CASSLGGGIYGYTF. This chain joins TRBV28 and TRBJ1-2; D possibly corresponds to TRBD1 (5 bases). CDR3 length: 14 amino acids. Germline V gene lookup returns CDR1 MDHEN and CDR2 SYDVKM. Trimming took 2 bases from V and 4 from J, leaving 11 bases between them.

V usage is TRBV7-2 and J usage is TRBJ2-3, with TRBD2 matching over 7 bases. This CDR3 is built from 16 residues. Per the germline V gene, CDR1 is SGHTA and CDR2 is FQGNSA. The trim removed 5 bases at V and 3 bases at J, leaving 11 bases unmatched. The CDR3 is CASSLRGLGPTDTQYF. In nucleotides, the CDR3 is TGTGCCAGCAGCCTCAGAGGACTAGGCCCTACAGATACGCAGTATTTT.

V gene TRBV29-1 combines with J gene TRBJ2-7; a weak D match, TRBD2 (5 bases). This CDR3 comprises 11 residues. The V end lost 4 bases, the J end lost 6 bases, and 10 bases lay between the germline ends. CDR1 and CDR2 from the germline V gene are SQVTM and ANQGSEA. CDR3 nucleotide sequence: TGCAGCGTTGGAGGGCCCCGCGAGCAGTACGTC. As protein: CSVGGPREQYV.

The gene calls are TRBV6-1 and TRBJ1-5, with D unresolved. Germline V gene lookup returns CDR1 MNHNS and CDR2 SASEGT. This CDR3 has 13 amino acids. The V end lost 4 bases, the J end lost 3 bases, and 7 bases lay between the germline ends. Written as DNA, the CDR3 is TGTGCCAGCAGTGGGCAGGTCAATCAGCCCCAGCATTTT. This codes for CASSGQVNQPQHF.

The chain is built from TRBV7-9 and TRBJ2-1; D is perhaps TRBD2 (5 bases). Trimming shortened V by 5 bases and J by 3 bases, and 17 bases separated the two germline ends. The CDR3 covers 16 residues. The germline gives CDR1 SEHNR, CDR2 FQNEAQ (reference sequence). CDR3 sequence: CASSRGWASVYNEQFF. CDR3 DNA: TGTGCCAGCAGCCGCGGGTGGGCTAGTGTCTACAATGAGCAGTTCTTC.

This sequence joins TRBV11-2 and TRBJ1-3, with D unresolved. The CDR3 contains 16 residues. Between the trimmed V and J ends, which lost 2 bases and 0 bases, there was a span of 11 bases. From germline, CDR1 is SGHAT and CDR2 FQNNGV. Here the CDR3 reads CASSLSAQPSGNTIYF. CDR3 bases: TGTGCCAGCAGCTTATCCGCACAGCCCTCTGGAAACACCATATATTTT.

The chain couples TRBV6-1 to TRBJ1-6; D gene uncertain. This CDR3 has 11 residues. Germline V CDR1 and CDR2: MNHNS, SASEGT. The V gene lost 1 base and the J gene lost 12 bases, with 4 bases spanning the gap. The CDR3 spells CASSEERPLHF. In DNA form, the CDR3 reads TGTGCCAGCAGTGAAGAGAGACCCCTCCACTTT.

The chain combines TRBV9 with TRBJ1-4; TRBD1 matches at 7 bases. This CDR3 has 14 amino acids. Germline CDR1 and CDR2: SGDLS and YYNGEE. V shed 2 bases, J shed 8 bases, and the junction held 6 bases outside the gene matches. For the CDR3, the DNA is TGTGCCAGCAGCGTTGACAGGGTAGGAGAAAAACTGTTTTTT. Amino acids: CASSVDRVGEKLFF.

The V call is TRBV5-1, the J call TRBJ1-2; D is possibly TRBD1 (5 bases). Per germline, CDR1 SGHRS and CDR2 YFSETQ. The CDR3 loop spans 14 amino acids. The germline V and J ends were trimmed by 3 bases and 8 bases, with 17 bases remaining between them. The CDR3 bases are TGCGCCAGCAGCTCCCCCTTCGGGGGAGAGGGCTACACCTTC. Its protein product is CASSSPFGGEGYTF.